One and the same sample provided the 32 T cell receptor beta chains below, sequenced in a study of T-cell reconstitution after alpha-beta-depleted transplantation in children. Preparation of the TCRbeta library was carried out with unique molecular identifiers. Via MiXCR, TCRdb re-called the PCR reads, giving one row per CDR3 protein. Of about 500,000 distinct CDR3 sequences in the sample, about an eighth were seen once. The specimen comprised PBMCs, mostly from graft donor cells, sampled 180 days after TCRalphabeta/CD19-depleted stem cell transplant. The receptors here all came from a female patient aged 2-9 years who had a stem cell transplant for aplastic anemia, so the T cells may come from the graft donor.

This rearrangement joins TRBV12-3 or TRBV12-4 to TRBJ2-5; 10 bases align to TRBD2. V gave up 6 bases and J gave up 4 bases; unmatched junction bases: 8. This CDR3 is 15 amino acids long. The CDR3 spells CASRHEAGGRETQYF. The CDR3 DNA reads TGTGCCAGCAGGCATGAAGCGGGGGGGCGAGAGACCCAGTACTTC.

The chain carries TRBV12-3 or TRBV12-4 and TRBJ1-2; 10 nucleotides agree with TRBD1. This CDR3 region has 17 residues. V trimming: 3 bases; J trimming: 5 bases; junction bases outside the gene matches: 12. The CDR3 loop reads CASSFRKTGGRSYGYTF. CDR3 sequence (DNA): TGTGCCAGCAGTTTTCGAAAGACAGGGGGCCGATCTTATGGCTACACCTTC.

This clonotype was seen at least ten times. The chain uses TRBV12-3 or TRBV12-4 and TRBJ1-6; no reliable D call. CDR3 length: 12 residues. V dropped 0 bases and J dropped 14 bases, with 8 bases sitting between them. CDR3 loop: CASSLARRALHF. CDR3 in DNA: TGTGCCAGCAGTTTAGCACGAAGAGCCCTCCACTTT.

This chain links TRBV3-1 with TRBJ2-5; possibly TRBD2 for D (5 bases). Trimming cost V 8 bases and J 2 bases, with 12 bases left between them. Germline loops: CDR1 LGHDT, CDR2 YNNKEL (reference sequence). This CDR3 comprises 13 residues. This CDR3 reads CASALRGQETQYF. CDR3 coding DNA: TGTGCCAGCGCCCTCCGGGGACAAGAGACCCAGTACTTC.

There are many counts of this clonotype. V is TRBV20-1 and J is TRBJ1-5, with a tentative D call TRBD1 (5 bases). Germline CDR1 reads DFQATT; CDR2 reads SNEGSKA (reference sequence). V shed 3 bases and J shed 4 bases, with 7 bases lying between them. CDR3 length equals 12 residues. CDR3 sequence reads: CSARDKNQPQHF. CDR3 DNA sequence: TGCAGTGCTAGGGACAAAAATCAGCCCCAGCATTTT.

The CDR3 region has the DNA TGCGCCAGCAGTGAGAAGACGGGGAGATACGAGCAGTACGTC. Amino acids: CASSEKTGRYEQYV. The chain employs TRBV10-2 and TRBJ2-7; possibly TRBD2 for D (5 bases). The CDR3 has 14 residues. Trimming cost V 2 bases and J 4 bases, with 12 bases left between them. CDR1 WSHSY and CDR2 SAAADI come from the germline V gene.

This clonotype was seen at least ten times. The V call is TRBV28, the J call TRBJ2-1; 14 bases map to TRBD2. The CDR3 is made up of 16 amino acids. Trimming at V came to 5 bases and at J to 0 bases, leaving 0 bases not matched to a gene. Germline-derived CDR1 and CDR2 are MDHEN and SYDVKM. CDR3 protein: CASSGLAGGSYNEQFF. The CDR3 DNA is TGTGCCAGCAGTGGACTAGCGGGAGGCTCCTACAATGAGCAGTTCTTC. The full variable domain, with the rest looked up from reference TRBV28 and TRBJ2-1, is DVKVTQSSRYLVKRTGEKVFLECVQDMDHENMFWYRQDPGLGLRLIYFSYDVKMKEKGDIPEGYSVSREKKERFSLILESASTNQTSMYLCASSGLAGGSYNEQFFGPGTRLTVL.

This clonotype was picked up a small number of times. The gene calls are TRBV15 and TRBJ1-1; the D is unclear. The CDR3 loop spans 16 amino acids. V gave up 0 bases and J gave up 1 base, with 12 bases separating them. Germline V lookup: CDR1 LNHNV, CDR2 YYDKDF (reference sequence). The CDR3 DNA reads TGTGCCACCAGCAGAGATATGCTGACAACGAACACTGAAGCTTTCTTT. Protein product: CATSRDMLTTNTEAFF. Supplemented by reference TRBV15 and TRBJ1-1, the full variable domain reads DAMVIQNPRYQVTQFGKPVTLSCSQTLNHNVMYWYQQKSSQAPKLLFHYYDKDFNNEADTPDNFQSRRPNTSFCFLDIRSPGLGDTAMYLCATSRDMLTTNTEAFFGQGTRLTVV.

This rearrangement joins TRBV18 to TRBJ2-2; D gene uncertain. This CDR3 has 13 amino acids. V dropped 4 bases and J dropped 6 bases, with 9 bases sitting between them. The V gene's germline CDR1 is KGHSH and CDR2 LQKENI. The CDR3 sequence is CASSLRSSGELFF. Here the CDR3 DNA reads TGTGCCAGCTCACTCCGTTCATCCGGGGAGCTGTTTTTT.

The J gene is TRBJ2-1, the V gene TRBV4-3; D might be TRBD2 (5 bases). Trimming left V 3 bases short and J 10 bases short, with 13 bases between. Looked up from germline, CDR1 is LGHNA and CDR2 is YSLEER. The CDR3 contains 13 residues. The CDR3 loop reads CASSHPPGIEQFF. The CDR3 coding sequence is TGCGCCAGCAGCCATCCTCCCGGGATCGAGCAGTTCTTC.

There are many counts of this clonotype. The CDR3 is CASSLDGVGETQYF. The CDR3 DNA is TGCGCCAGCAGCTTGGACGGGGTGGGGGAGACCCAGTACTTC. The chain joins TRBV5-1 to TRBJ2-5; TRBD2 is a possible D gene (5 bases). Trimming took off 0 bases at V and 5 bases at J, with 11 bases between the two ends. Germline CDR1 SGHRS, CDR2 YFSETQ. CDR3 size: 14 residues.

The rearrangement links TRBV9 to TRBJ2-3, with D perhaps given as TRBD1 or TRBD2 (5 bases each). The CDR3 runs to 16 residues. Deletions cut 3 bases from V and 7 bases from J, with 21 bases between. The germline V gene has CDR1 SGDLS and CDR2 YYNGEE. For the CDR3, the DNA is TGTGCCAGCAGCGCCGTGGGGACGACCGTAACAAATACGCAGTATTTT. Protein: CASSAVGTTVTNTQYF.

The table lists this clonotype with a few counts. The chain combines TRBV4-1 with TRBJ2-3; D is possibly TRBD2 (6 bases). Between the trimmed V and J ends, which lost 4 bases and 2 bases, there was a span of 16 bases. In germline, CDR1 is MGHRA, CDR2 YSYEKL. CDR3 length: 16 amino acids. DNA for the CDR3: TGCGCCAGCAGCCGGCTGGGCGGGGAGCTCACAGATACGCAGTATTTT. Amino acid sequence: CASSRLGGELTDTQYF.

This clonotype was detected only a few times. CDR3 protein: CSVSPNYGYTF. CDR3 sequence (DNA): TGCAGCGTTAGTCCTAACTATGGCTACACCTTC. The chain joins TRBV29-1 to TRBJ1-2; D remains ambiguous. Per the germline V gene, CDR1 is SQVTM and CDR2 is ANQGSEA. V lost 5 bases and J 0 bases, leaving 4 bases between the germline ends. The CDR3 runs 11 residues.

This clonotype appeared a few times. The genes are TRBV2 and TRBJ2-3; tentatively, D is TRBD2 (5 bases). In germline, CDR1 is SNHLY, CDR2 FYNNEI. The CDR3 sequence is 14 residues long. V dropped 0 bases and J dropped 6 bases, with 10 bases sitting between them. CDR3 bases: TGTGCCAGCAGTGAAGCGCCGGGGTGGGATACGCAGTATTTT. The encoded protein is CASSEAPGWDTQYF.

This clonotype came up many times. The rearrangement uses TRBV5-1 and TRBJ2-7; a possible D gene is TRBD2 (5 bases). Germline V CDR1 and CDR2: SGHRS, YFSETQ. The CDR3 is 15 amino acids. Trimming stripped 0 bases from V and 2 bases from J, with 12 bases between. The CDR3 loop reads CASSLVGAGTYEQYF. The CDR3 coding sequence is TGCGCCAGCAGCTTGGTAGGAGCCGGGACCTACGAGCAGTACTTC.

This clonotype was counted at least ten times. This sequence joins TRBV7-2 and TRBJ2-3; a weak D match, TRBD1 (6 bases). The CDR3 contains 15 residues. CDR1 is SGHTA, CDR2 FQGNSA, per germline. V dropped 5 bases and J dropped 0 bases, with 12 bases sitting between them. CDR3 bases: TGTGCCAGCAGCCCTCGAGGGGGAAGCACAGATACGCAGTATTTT. Translated, it gives CASSPRGGSTDTQYF. The entire variable domain, with the rest obtained from reference TRBV7-2 and TRBJ2-3, is as follows: GAGVSQSPSNKVTEKGKDVELRCDPISGHTALYWYRQSLGQGLEFLIYFQGNSAPDKSGLPSDRFSAERTGGSVSTLTIQRTQQEDSAVYLCASSPRGGSTDTQYFGPGTRLTVL.

The genes are TRBV7-9 and TRBJ2-5; D is unclear. The CDR3 contains 17 residues. The germline V gene encodes CDR1 SEHNR and CDR2 FQNEAQ (reference sequence). The V end lost 5 bases, the J end lost 3 bases, and 22 bases lay between the germline ends. Written as DNA, the CDR3 is TGTGCCAGCAGCCCACCGCCTCGGACCAAGAGAAAAGAGACCCAGTACTTC. The encoded protein is CASSPPPRTKRKETQYF.

This clonotype was recorded a few times. The chain has TRBV3-1 and TRBJ1-2; no definite D call. The V gene's germline CDR1 is LGHDT and CDR2 YNNKEL (reference sequence). Trimming stripped 4 bases from V and 0 bases from J, with 18 bases between. The CDR3 has 17 residues. DNA for the CDR3: TGTGCCAGCAGCCTCACTCCGCCCAGCGTTGCTAACTATGGCTACACCTTC. Translation gives CASSLTPPSVANYGYTF.

The sample holds many counts of this clonotype. The chain combines TRBV29-1 with TRBJ2-1, with D possibly matching TRBD2 (5 bases). Germline CDR1 reads SQVTM; CDR2 reads ANQGSEA. Between the trimmed V and J ends, which lost 2 bases and 3 bases, there was a span of 14 bases. This CDR3 has 15 residues. CDR3 sequence reads: CSVEFLGSLYNEQFF. In DNA form, the CDR3 reads TGCAGCGTTGAATTTCTTGGGAGTCTCTACAATGAGCAGTTCTTC.

The V gene is TRBV6-2 or TRBV6-3, the J gene TRBJ2-4, with 7 bases that match TRBD2. The CDR3 is made up of 16 amino acids. Germline CDR1 MNHEY, CDR2 SVGEGT. J lost 7 bases, V lost 4 bases, and 13 bases had no gene match. CDR3 sequence: CASSSGLGRGGNIQYF. Written as DNA, the CDR3 is TGTGCCAGCAGTTCTGGACTAGGTCGCGGGGGTAACATTCAGTACTTC.

This clonotype was observed at least ten times. The chain carries TRBV5-5 and TRBJ1-5; no reliable D call. Trimming stripped 0 bases from V and 5 bases from J, with 15 bases between. This CDR3 has 16 amino acids. Germline V CDR1 and CDR2: SGHKS, YYEKEE (reference sequence). The CDR3, as DNA: TGTGCCAGCAGCTTGGGGGTGGGGAGGTTCTATCAGCCCCAGCATTTT. As protein: CASSLGVGRFYQPQHF.

This clonotype was observed at least ten times. The J gene is TRBJ2-1, the V gene TRBV24-1; tentatively, D is TRBD1 or TRBD2 (5 bases each). Germline V gene data show CDR1 as KGHDR and CDR2 as SFDVKD. Trimming stripped 3 bases from V and 0 bases from J, with 14 bases between. The CDR3 is made up of 17 amino acids. CDR3 sequence (DNA): TGTGCCACCAGTGATCCCCTGGGACGTAGCTCCTACAATGAGCAGTTCTTC. This gives the protein CATSDPLGRSSYNEQFF.

V and J are TRBV7-9 and TRBJ2-7, with a weak D call TRBD1 (5 bases). V lost 5 bases and J lost 9, with 20 bases in between. CDR1 and CDR2 from the germline V gene are SEHNR and FQNEAQ (reference sequence). This CDR3 contains 14 residues. In DNA, the CDR3 is TGTGCCAGCAGCCCTAAGGGGCCCCTCGAGAGGCAGTACTTC. Translating it yields CASSPKGPLERQYF.

This clonotype came up a few times. The J gene is TRBJ2-7, the V gene TRBV29-1; D call uncertain. CDR1 is SQVTM and CDR2 is ANQGSEA in the germline V gene. This CDR3 has 13 amino acids. V shed 7 bases and J shed 2 bases, with 15 bases lying between them. The CDR3 DNA sequence: TGCAGCGCTCGGTCCGGGCCTGCCTACGAGCAGTACTTC. It encodes CSARSGPAYEQYF.

This clonotype has just a few counts. V and J are TRBV7-3 and TRBJ2-3; TRBD2 matches 14 bases. Germline V CDR1 and CDR2: SGHTA, FQGTGA. The CDR3 has 16 amino acids. V trimming: 4 bases; J trimming: 9 bases; junction bases outside the gene matches: 9. The CDR3 DNA follows: TGTGCCAGCAGCTCAAGACTAGCGGGAGGGCCCGCAACGCAGTATTTT. It translates to CASSSRLAGGPATQYF.

This clonotype showed up many times. The V and J genes are TRBV24-1 and TRBJ1-6; no definite D call. CDR1 is KGHDR and CDR2 is SFDVKD in the germline V gene. Trimming pared 4 bases from V and 5 bases from J, leaving 2 bases between. There are 12 residues in the CDR3. CDR3 nucleotides: TGTGCCACCAGTGACGATAATTCACCCCTCCACTTT. Translating it yields CATSDDNSPLHF.

The CDR3 DNA reads TGTGCCAGCCCTGGTCGATACACCGGGGAGCTGTTTTTT. As protein: CASPGRYTGELFF. The rearrangement joins TRBV7-9 to TRBJ2-2; D is unclear. Per the germline V gene, CDR1 is SEHNR and CDR2 is FQNEAQ (reference sequence). With 8 bases removed from V and 3 bases from J, the gap between germline ends came to 10 bases. This CDR3 has 13 residues.

The chain has TRBV5-1 and TRBJ1-6; the D is unclear. The germline V and J ends were trimmed by 0 bases and 7 bases, with 11 bases remaining between them. Germline assignment: CDR1 SGHRS and CDR2 YFSETQ. This CDR3 spans 15 amino acids. The CDR3 protein is CASSLARATNSPLHF. The CDR3 coding sequence is TGCGCCAGCAGCTTGGCCCGGGCCACCAATTCACCCCTCCACTTT.

The chain couples TRBV30 to TRBJ1-5; the D is unclear. Germline V CDR1 and CDR2: GTSNPN, SVGIG (reference sequence). The CDR3 consists of 14 residues. The V gene lost 2 bases and the J gene lost 2 bases, with 10 bases spanning the gap. Here the CDR3 reads CAWSRMNGNQPQHF. CDR3 coding DNA: TGTGCCTGGAGTAGGATGAACGGCAATCAGCCCCAGCATTTT. Variable domain in full (rest from reference TRBV30 and TRBJ1-5): SQTIHQWPATLVQPVGSPLSLECTVEGTSNPNLYWYRQAAGRGLQLLFYSVGIGQISSEVPQNLSASRPQDRQFILSSKKLLLSDSGFYLCAWSRMNGNQPQHFGDGTRLSIL.

The V and J genes are TRBV28 and TRBJ1-2; TRBD1 agrees at 7 bases. CDR3 length: 15 residues. Trimming removed 5 bases from V and 0 bases from J; junction bases left unmatched: 6. Germline CDR1 is MDHEN and CDR2 is SYDVKM. The CDR3 loop reads CASSMTGRANYGYTF. Written as DNA, the CDR3 is TGTGCCAGCAGTATGACAGGGAGGGCTAACTATGGCTACACCTTC.

The rearrangement joins TRBV5-1 to TRBJ1-4; no clear D gene. CDR3 length: 16 amino acids. Trimming took off 4 bases at V and 7 bases at J, with 20 bases between the two ends. Germline CDR1 and CDR2: SGHRS and YFSETQ. CDR3 sequence reads: CASSHLSGTKGEKLFF. As DNA, the CDR3 is TGCGCCAGCAGCCACCTTTCGGGAACCAAAGGTGAAAAACTGTTTTTT.